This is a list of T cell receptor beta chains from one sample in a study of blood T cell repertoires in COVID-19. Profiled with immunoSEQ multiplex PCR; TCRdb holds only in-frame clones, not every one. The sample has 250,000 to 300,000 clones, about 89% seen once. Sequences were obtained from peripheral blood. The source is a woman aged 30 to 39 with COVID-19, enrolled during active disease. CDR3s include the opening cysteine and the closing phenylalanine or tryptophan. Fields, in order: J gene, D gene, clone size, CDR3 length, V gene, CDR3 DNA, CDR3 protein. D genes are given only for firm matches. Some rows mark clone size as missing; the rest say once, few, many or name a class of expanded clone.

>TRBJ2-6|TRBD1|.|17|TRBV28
TGTGCCAGCAGTGAGCCTCAGGGGGTCTCTGGGGCCAACGTCCTGACTTTC
CASSEPQGVSGANVLTF
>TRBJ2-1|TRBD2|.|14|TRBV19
TGTGCCAGTAGTTTACAGCGGGAGGTTGATGAGCAGTTCTTC
CASSLQREVDEQFF
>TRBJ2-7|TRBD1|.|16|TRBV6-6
TGTGCCAGCAGTTACTCCGGGGACAGGAGCTCCTACGAGCAGTACTTC
CASSYSGDRSSYEQYF
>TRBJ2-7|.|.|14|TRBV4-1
TGCGCCAGCAGCCCCGGCGACAGCTCCTACGAGCAGTACTTC
CASSPGDSSYEQYF
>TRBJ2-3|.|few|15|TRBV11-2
TGTGCCAGCAGCTTCTCGCGGTGGCTAAATTATACGCAGTATTTT
CASSFSRWLNYTQYF
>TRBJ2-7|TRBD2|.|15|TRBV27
TGTGCCAGCAGTTGGGGGACTAGCGGCACCTACGAGCAGTACTTC
CASSWGTSGTYEQYF
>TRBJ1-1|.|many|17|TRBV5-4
TGTGCCAGCAGCGGTACAGGGATCCTGCGTATGAACACTGAAGCTTTCTTT
CASSGTGILRMNTEAFF
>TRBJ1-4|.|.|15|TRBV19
TGTGCCAGTACTATTACTGCGGGGTTGAATGAAAAACTGTTTTTT
CASTITAGLNEKLFF
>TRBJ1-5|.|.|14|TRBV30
TGTGCCTGGAGTGGGGCGATTAGCAATCAGCCCCAGCATTTT
CAWSGAISNQPQHF
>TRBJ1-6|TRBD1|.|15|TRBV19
TGTGCCAGTAGTTTTGACAGGGGACAGGATTCACCCCTCCACTTT
CASSFDRGQDSPLHF
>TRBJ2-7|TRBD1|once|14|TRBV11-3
TGTGCCAGCAGCGGACCGGGACAGAGCGGCGAGCAGTACTTC
CASSGPGQSGEQYF
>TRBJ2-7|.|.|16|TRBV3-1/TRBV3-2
TGTGCCAGCAGCTCCGGGACCGGGAGAGGGGCCTACGAGCAGTACTTC
CASSSGTGRGAYEQYF
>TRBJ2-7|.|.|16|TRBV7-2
TGTGCCAGCAGCTTAGGACCTAGTACGAACGCCTACGAGCAGTACTTC
CASSLGPSTNAYEQYF
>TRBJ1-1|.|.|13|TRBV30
TGTGCCTGGAGTGGGTACAGGGACACTGAAGCTTTCTTT
CAWSGYRDTEAFF
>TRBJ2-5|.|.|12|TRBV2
TGTGCCAGCAGTAGAGGTGAAGAGACCCAGTACTTC
CASSRGEETQYF
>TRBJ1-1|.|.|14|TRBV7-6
TGTGCCAGCAGCTTGATGGGCTCGAACACTGAAGCTTTCTTT
CASSLMGSNTEAFF
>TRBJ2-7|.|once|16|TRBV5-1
TGCGCCAGCAGCCCCCACCCGACAGCCAGCTCCTACGAGCAGTACTTC
CASSPHPTASSYEQYF
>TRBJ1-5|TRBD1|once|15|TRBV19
TGTGCCAGTAGTTCTTCCGGGACAGGGGGCAATCCCCAGCATTTT
CASSSSGTGGNPQHF
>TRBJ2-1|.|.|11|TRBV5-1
TGCGCCAGCATTGAGGGCAATGAGCAGTTCTTC
CASIEGNEQFF
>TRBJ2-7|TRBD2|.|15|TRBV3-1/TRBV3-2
TGTGCCAGCAGCCAACGGCGGGAGGGAATCTACGAGCAGTACTTC
CASSQRREGIYEQYF
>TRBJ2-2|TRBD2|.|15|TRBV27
TGTGCCAGCAGGATAGCGGGAGGTTCGGAGGGGGAGCTGTTTTTT
CASRIAGGSEGELFF
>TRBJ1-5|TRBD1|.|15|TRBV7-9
TGTGCCAGCAGCAACGGACAGGGACAAGGTCAGCCCCAGCATTTT
CASSNGQGQGQPQHF
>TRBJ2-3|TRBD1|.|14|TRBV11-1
TGTGCCAGCAGGGACAGGGTTGGATCAGATACGCAGTATTTT
CASRDRVGSDTQYF
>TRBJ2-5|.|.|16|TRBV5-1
TGCGCCAGCAGCACGGAACCGACAGGTCGTCGAGAGACCCAGTACTTC
CASSTEPTGRRETQYF
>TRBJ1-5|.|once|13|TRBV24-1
TGTGCCACCAGTACAAACGGGGATCAGCCCCAGCATTTT
CATSTNGDQPQHF
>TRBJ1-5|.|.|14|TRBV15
TGTGCCACCAGCAGAGATTTAGGGGAACAGCCCCAGCATTTT
CATSRDLGEQPQHF
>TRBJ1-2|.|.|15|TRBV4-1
TGCGCCAGCAGCCGCGGTCAGGGCCCCAACTATGGCTACACCTTC
CASSRGQGPNYGYTF
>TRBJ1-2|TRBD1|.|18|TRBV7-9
TGTGCCAGCAGCTTAGCAGCCCTGGACAGGGGTGCTAACTATGGCTACACCTTC
CASSLAALDRGANYGYTF
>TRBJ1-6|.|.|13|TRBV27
TGTGCCACCCAACCGGGGGGGAATTCACCCCTCCACTTT
CATQPGGNSPLHF
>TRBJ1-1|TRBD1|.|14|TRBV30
TGTGCCTGGAGTCCCAGGGGGCGGATCACTGAAGCTTTCTTT
CAWSPRGRITEAFF
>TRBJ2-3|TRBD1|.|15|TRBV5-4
TGTGCCAGCAGCTTGACGTCAGGGGGTGCAGATACGCAGTATTTT
CASSLTSGGADTQYF
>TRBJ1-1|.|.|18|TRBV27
TGTGCCAGCAGTTTATCGGGCCTAAACCCCGGATTGTACACTGAAGCTTTCTTT
CASSLSGLNPGLYTEAFF
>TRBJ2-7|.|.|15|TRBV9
TGTGCCAGCAGCGTAGGTCCGGGGGGCCAGTACGAGCAGTACTTC
CASSVGPGGQYEQYF
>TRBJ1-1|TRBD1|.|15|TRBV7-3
TGTGCCAGCAGCTTAAAGGGACAGGGGACCACTGAAGCTTTCTTT
CASSLKGQGTTEAFF
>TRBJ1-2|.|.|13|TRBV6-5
TGTGCCAGCAGTTACCGCCAGGACTATGGCTACACCTTC
CASSYRQDYGYTF
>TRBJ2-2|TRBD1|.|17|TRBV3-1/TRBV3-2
TGTGCCAGCAGCTCATACAGGGGACCGACGAACACCGGGGAGCTGTTTTTT
CASSSYRGPTNTGELFF
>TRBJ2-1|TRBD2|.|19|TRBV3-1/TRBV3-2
TGTGCCAGCAGCCAAGACCCCCCTAGCGGGAGGGCCAGGAACAATGAGCAGTTCTTC
CASSQDPPSGRARNNEQFF
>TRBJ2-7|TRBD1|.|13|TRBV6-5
TGTGCCAGCAGGAAGACAGGGCGCTACGAGCAGTACTTC
CASRKTGRYEQYF
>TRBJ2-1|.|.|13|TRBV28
TGTGCCAGCACTACGATCCCCGGGGGTGAGCAGTTCTTC
CASTTIPGGEQFF